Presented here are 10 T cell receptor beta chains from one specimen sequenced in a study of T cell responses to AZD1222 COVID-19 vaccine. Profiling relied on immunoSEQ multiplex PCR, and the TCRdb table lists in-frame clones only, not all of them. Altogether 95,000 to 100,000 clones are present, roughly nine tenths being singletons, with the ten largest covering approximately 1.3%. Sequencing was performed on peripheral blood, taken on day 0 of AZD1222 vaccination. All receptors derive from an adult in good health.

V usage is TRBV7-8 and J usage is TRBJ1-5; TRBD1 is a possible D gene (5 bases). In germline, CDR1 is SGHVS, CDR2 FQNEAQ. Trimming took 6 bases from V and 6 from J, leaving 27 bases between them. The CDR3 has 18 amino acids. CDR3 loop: CASSRLRTTGQGGQPQHF. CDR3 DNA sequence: TGTGCCAGCAGTCGATTGAGGACCACGGGGCAGGGAGGTCAGCCCCAGCATTTT.

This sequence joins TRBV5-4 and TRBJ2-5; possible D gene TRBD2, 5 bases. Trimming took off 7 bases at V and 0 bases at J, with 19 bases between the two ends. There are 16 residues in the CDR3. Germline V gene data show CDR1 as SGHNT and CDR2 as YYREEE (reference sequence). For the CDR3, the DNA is TGTGCCAGCCGCTCCAGGACGGGAAAGTACCAAGAGACCCAGTACTTC. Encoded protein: CASRSRTGKYQETQYF.

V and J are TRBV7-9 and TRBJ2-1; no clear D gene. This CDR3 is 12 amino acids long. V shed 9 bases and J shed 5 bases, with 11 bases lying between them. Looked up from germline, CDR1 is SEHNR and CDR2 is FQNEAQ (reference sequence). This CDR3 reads CASKGINNEQFF. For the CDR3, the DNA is TGTGCCAGTAAGGGCATAAACAATGAGCAGTTCTTC.

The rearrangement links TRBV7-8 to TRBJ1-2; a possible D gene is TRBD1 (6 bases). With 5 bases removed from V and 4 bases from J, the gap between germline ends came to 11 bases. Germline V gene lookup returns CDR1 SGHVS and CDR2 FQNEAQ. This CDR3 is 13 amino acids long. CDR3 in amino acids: CASSLRTAYGYTF. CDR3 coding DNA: TGTGCCAGCAGCCTTCGGACAGCCTATGGCTACACCTTC.

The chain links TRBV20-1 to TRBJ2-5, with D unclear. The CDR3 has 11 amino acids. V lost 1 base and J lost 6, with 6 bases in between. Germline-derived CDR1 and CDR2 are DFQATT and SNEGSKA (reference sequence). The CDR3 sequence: CSARGGKTQYF. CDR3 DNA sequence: TGCAGTGCTAGAGGGGGAAAGACCCAGTACTTC.

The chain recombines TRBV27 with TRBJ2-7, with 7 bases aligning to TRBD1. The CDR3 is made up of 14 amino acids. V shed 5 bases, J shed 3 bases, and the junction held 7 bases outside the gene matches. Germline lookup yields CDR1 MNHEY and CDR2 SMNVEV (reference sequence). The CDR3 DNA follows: TGTGCCAGCAGTCCGACGACAGGGATCTACGAGCAGTACTTC. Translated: CASSPTTGIYEQYF.

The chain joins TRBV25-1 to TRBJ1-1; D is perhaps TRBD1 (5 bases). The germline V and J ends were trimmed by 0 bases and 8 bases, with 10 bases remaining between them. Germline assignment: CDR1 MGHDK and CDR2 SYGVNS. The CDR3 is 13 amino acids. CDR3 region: CASSEYRGLEAFF. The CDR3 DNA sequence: TGTGCCAGCAGTGAATATCGGGGGTTGGAAGCTTTCTTT.

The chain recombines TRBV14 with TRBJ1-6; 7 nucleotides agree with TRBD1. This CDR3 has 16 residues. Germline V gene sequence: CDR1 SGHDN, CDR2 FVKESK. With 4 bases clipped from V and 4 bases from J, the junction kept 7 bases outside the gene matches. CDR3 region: CASSRLGTAYNSPLHF. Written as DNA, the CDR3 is TGTGCCAGCAGCCGCCTTGGGACAGCATATAATTCACCCCTCCACTTT.

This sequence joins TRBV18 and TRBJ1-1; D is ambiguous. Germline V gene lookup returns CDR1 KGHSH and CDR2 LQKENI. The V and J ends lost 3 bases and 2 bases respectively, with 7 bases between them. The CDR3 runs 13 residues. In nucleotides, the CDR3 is TGTGCCAGCTCACCGGGCAGCAACACTGAAGCTTTCTTT. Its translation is CASSPGSNTEAFF.

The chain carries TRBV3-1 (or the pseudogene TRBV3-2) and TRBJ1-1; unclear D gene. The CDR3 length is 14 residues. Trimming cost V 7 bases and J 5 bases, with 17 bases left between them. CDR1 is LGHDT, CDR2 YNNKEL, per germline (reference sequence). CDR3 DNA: TGTGCCAGCACCCACAACCCCTTGGGTACTGAAGCTTTCTTT. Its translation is CASTHNPLGTEAFF.